The 20 T cell receptor beta chains in this list originate from one sample, sequenced in a study of blood T cell repertoires in COVID-19 (dated by TCRdb to 2019 to 2021). Library method: the immunoSEQ multiplex PCR assay. Held by TCRdb, this immuneACCESS table contains in-frame sequences only and omits some clones. Under half of the omission traces to an unresolved V gene where checked; the cause of the rest is unknown. A total of about 180,000 clones appear in this sample, approximately 90% of them only once. Jointly, the top ten make up roughly 1.5% of the sample. The sequenced sample was peripheral blood. The source is a woman aged 45-65 years with acute or convalescent COVID-19.

CDR3 DNA: TGTGCCAGCAGTCGCGACGGGAATCAGTACGAGCAGTACTTC. Protein: CASSRDGNQYEQYF. The chain employs TRBV27 and TRBJ2-7; TRBD2 might be the D (5 bases). In germline, CDR1 is MNHEY, CDR2 SMNVEV (reference sequence). Trimming stripped 5 bases from V and 4 bases from J, with 15 bases between. The CDR3 covers 14 residues.

The chain joins TRBV12-2 to TRBJ1-1; the D call TRBD1 from the table was never checked on the DNA. TRBV12-2 is annotated as a pseudogene. The CDR3 is 14 amino acids. This CDR3 reads CASRPQSRGTEAFF. In DNA, the CDR3 is TGTGCAAGTCGCCCTCAGTCCAGGGGCACTGAAGCTTTCTTT.

This sequence joins TRBV10-3 and TRBJ1-1; D unclear. The CDR3 runs 13 residues. CDR1 is ENHRY and CDR2 is SYGVKD in the germline V gene. V was shortened by 6 bases and J by 4 bases, with 12 bases between the two germline ends. The chain's CDR3 is CAISVGGGTEAFF. The CDR3 nucleotides are TGTGCCATCAGCGTCGGCGGCGGCACTGAAGCTTTCTTT.

This clone was detected only once. The chain couples TRBV7-2 to TRBJ2-7; 11 nucleotides line up with TRBD2. J gave up 2 bases and V 5 bases, and 5 bases lay outside the gene matches. Germline V lookup: CDR1 SGHTA, CDR2 FQGNSA. This CDR3 has 15 amino acids. The CDR3 coding sequence is TGTGCCAGCAGCCAACTAGCGGGGGCTACCTACGAGCAGTACTTC. Translation: CASSQLAGATYEQYF.

The rearrangement uses TRBV7-9 and TRBJ1-4, with 9 bases aligning to TRBD1. Germline V lookup: CDR1 SEHNR, CDR2 FQNEAQ (reference sequence). After removal of 5 bases from V and 7 bases from J, the junction contained 5 bases not matched to a gene. This CDR3 contains 14 residues. CDR3 coding DNA: TGTGCCAGCAGCACGGGACAGGGTGGTGAAAAACTGTTTTTT. It translates to CASSTGQGGEKLFF.

The rearrangement links TRBV7-9 to TRBJ2-7; 7 bases agree with TRBD1. The CDR3 spans 13 residues. CDR1 and CDR2 (germline): SEHNR, FQNEAQ (reference sequence). Trimming removed 6 bases from V and 2 bases from J; junction bases left unmatched: 4. The CDR3: CASRRDSTYEQYF. The CDR3 nucleotides are TGTGCCAGCAGACGGGACAGCACCTACGAGCAGTACTTC.

This sequence joins TRBV24-1 and TRBJ1-6; TRBD1 is a possible D gene (5 bases). In germline, CDR1 is KGHDR, CDR2 SFDVKD. Trimming cost V 2 bases and J 3 bases, with 19 bases left between them. The CDR3 is made up of 19 amino acids. CDR3 amino acids: CATSDWGGVAADYNSPLHF. For the CDR3, the DNA is TGTGCCACCAGTGATTGGGGGGGAGTAGCCGCCGACTATAATTCACCCCTCCACTTT.

The chain combines TRBV10-3 with TRBJ2-7; D is perhaps TRBD1 (6 bases). Trimming shortened V by 6 bases and J by 10 bases, and 19 bases separated the two germline ends. The CDR3 sequence is 13 residues long. The germline gives CDR1 ENHRY, CDR2 SYGVKD. The CDR3: CAISMEQGRNQYF. The CDR3 coding sequence is TGTGCCATCAGCATGGAACAGGGAAGGAATCAGTACTTC.

The chain employs TRBV28 and TRBJ1-2; D not resolved. This CDR3 is built from 11 residues. CDR1 and CDR2 (germline): MDHEN, SYDVKM. With 3 bases removed from V and 7 bases from J, the gap between germline ends came to 6 bases. In DNA form, the CDR3 reads TGTGCCAGCAGTTTTTCAGGTGGCTACACCTTC. Translated, it gives CASSFSGGYTF.

The CDR3 DNA reads TGTGCCAGCAGCGAGGGACTCTCAGCCTATGGCTACACCTTC. Its protein product is CASSEGLSAYGYTF. The chain employs TRBV6-2 or TRBV6-3 and TRBJ1-2; D may be TRBD1 (5 bases). The V end was cut by 6 bases, the J end by 4 bases, with 15 bases between. Germline V gives CDR1 MNHEY, CDR2 SVGEGT. The CDR3 is 14 amino acids.

This chain connects TRBV6-2 or TRBV6-3 to TRBJ1-2; possibly TRBD1 for D (5 bases). CDR1 and CDR2 from the germline V gene are MNHEY and SVGEGT. This CDR3 contains 13 residues. Trimming left V 2 bases short and J 1 base short, with 5 bases between. CDR3 in DNA: TGTGCCAGCAGTTACCAGGGTAACTATGGCTACACCTTC. It translates to CASSYQGNYGYTF.

V and J are TRBV19 and TRBJ1-5; 7 positions agree with TRBD1. The length of the CDR3 is 15 residues. V shed 3 bases, J shed 3 bases, and the junction held 5 bases outside the gene matches. Germline V CDR1 and CDR2: LNHDA, SQIVND (reference sequence). The CDR3 spells CASSIGTADNQPQHF. CDR3 DNA sequence: TGTGCCAGTAGTATTGGGACAGCGGACAATCAGCCCCAGCATTTT.

This chain joins TRBV9 and TRBJ2-3, with TRBD2 matching over 9 bases. The CDR3 spans 16 residues. The germline gives CDR1 SGDLS, CDR2 YYNGEE. J gave up 5 bases and V 0 bases, and 7 bases lay outside the gene matches. The CDR3 region is CASSVVAGGIKDTQYF. The DNA of the CDR3 is TGTGCCAGCAGCGTAGTTGCGGGAGGGATTAAAGATACGCAGTATTTT.

The chain employs TRBV5-1 and TRBJ2-1; 10 bases match TRBD2. The germline gives CDR1 SGHRS, CDR2 YFSETQ. The ends lost 7 bases at V and 9 bases at J; junction bases unmatched: 13. The CDR3 sequence is 15 residues long. CDR3 sequence reads: CASRLTLAGVGEQFF. CDR3 DNA: TGCGCCAGCCGATTGACCCTAGCGGGAGTGGGTGAGCAGTTCTTC.

This chain connects TRBV7-9 to TRBJ1-4; the D is unclear. Trimming took 1 base from V and 13 from J, leaving 10 bases between them. Germline V lookup: CDR1 SEHNR, CDR2 FQNEAQ (reference sequence). The CDR3 has 12 amino acids. CDR3 DNA sequence: TGTGCCAGCAGCTTAGGAGCGGATGGACTGTTTTTT. It encodes CASSLGADGLFF.

This clone was observed a few times. This chain joins TRBV9 and TRBJ1-2; possible D gene TRBD1, 5 bases. The CDR3 sequence is 13 residues long. Germline lookup yields CDR1 SGDLS and CDR2 YYNGEE. V lost 4 bases and J 3 bases, leaving 10 bases between the germline ends. The DNA for the CDR3 is TGTGCCAGCAGCTTGGACACCGACTATGGCTACACCTTC. Translation: CASSLDTDYGYTF.

The chain has TRBV19 and TRBJ1-6; D may be TRBD1 (6 bases). Germline-derived CDR1 and CDR2 are LNHDA and SQIVND (reference sequence). Trimming stripped 6 bases from V and 5 bases from J, with 8 bases between. The CDR3 runs 13 residues. The CDR3 DNA reads as TGTGCCAGTAGCGACAGGAATAATTCACCCCTCCACTTT. This gives the protein CASSDRNNSPLHF.

The chain combines TRBV7-9 with TRBJ2-5; tentatively, D is TRBD2 (5 bases). The CDR3 totals 15 residues. Germline-derived CDR1 and CDR2 are SEHNR and FQNEAQ (reference sequence). V shed 4 bases and J shed 5 bases, with 17 bases lying between them. Here the CDR3 reads CASSYPGLAYETQYF. CDR3 DNA sequence: TGTGCCAGCAGCTACCCGGGATTGGCGTACGAGACCCAGTACTTC.

V is TRBV9 and J is TRBJ1-2; maybe TRBD1 (5 bases). This CDR3 contains 14 residues. Trimming removed 4 bases from V and 5 bases from J, with 15 bases in between. CDR1 is SGDLS and CDR2 is YYNGEE in the germline V gene. CDR3 sequence: CASSPGEGGYGYTF. The CDR3 nucleotides read TGTGCCAGCAGCCCGGGGGAGGGAGGTTATGGCTACACCTTC.

V usage is TRBV11-3 and J usage is TRBJ2-5; weak D call: TRBD2 (5 bases). V lost 5 bases and J 1 base, leaving 17 bases between the germline ends. The V gene's germline CDR1 is SGHNT and CDR2 YENEEA. CDR3 length: 16 residues. CDR3 nucleotide sequence: TGTGCCAGCAGCCGGGGATCAGGACGGACCCAAGAGACCCAGTACTTC. Amino acids: CASSRGSGRTQETQYF.